The rows below give T cell receptor beta chains drawn from one sample of a study of T cell responses to AZD1222 COVID-19 vaccine. Sequencing used immunoSEQ multiplex PCR; TCRdb keeps in-frame clones, though not all of them. The table has 120,000 or so clones, around 91% seen once. Sequenced material: peripheral blood, taken on day 0 of AZD1222 vaccination. The receptor set was obtained from an adult in good health. Both conserved end residues are trimmed from each CDR3. Rows may omit the clone size; those that give it use once, few, many or a size class.

V gene,clone size,CDR3 protein
TRBV5-5,-,ASSPGRASSYNEQF
TRBV5-6,-,ASSLVTGQAF
TRBV7-9,-,ASSPLAGGANTEAF
TRBV7-7,-,ASSLWGGANTEAF
TRBV7-9,-,ASSYGDRGPTEAF
TRBV12-3/TRBV12-4,-,ASTLRGGEKLF
TRBV5-6,-,ASSLWGMVADTQY
TRBV6-5,once,ASSFGQNQPQH
TRBV6-6,-,ASSYVDGPPGNTIY
TRBV7-6,-,ASSLDGGFNQPQH
TRBV5-4,-,ASSLVGPWETQY
TRBV3-1/TRBV3-2,-,ASSQGVIIQETQY
TRBV18,-,ASSSDMNTEAF
TRBV4-1,-,ASSQSSAGNQAEAF
TRBV11-3,-,ASSSGMDSPLH
TRBV18,-,ASSLGNYQPQH
TRBV6-5,few,ASTGTGSRETQY
TRBV7-2,-,ASSLGVGGPSINYNEQF
TRBV5-4,-,ASSLLQGANTEAF
TRBV11-3,-,ASSLEEGQPQH
TRBV7-3,-,ASRPTSGGETQY
TRBV5-1,-,ASSFQTSQSGELF
TRBV15,-,ATSRASGRGGEQF
TRBV7-9,-,ASSPVWARTENSPLH
TRBV10-3,-,ASRASAPGETQY
TRBV30,-,AWRAWAEAF
TRBV9,-,ASSEPGLSYGYT
TRBV18,-,ASRGRLGGEKETQY
TRBV3-1/TRBV3-2,-,ASSQATGANYGYT
TRBV6-5,-,ASSYGGDSQKLF
TRBV19,once,ASSTPGARTSYT
TRBV5-1,-,ASSLGQGGEQY
TRBV11-1,-,ASSTTRGAYEQY
TRBV6-2/TRBV6-3,-,ASSSTQAVGEKLF
TRBV9,-,ASSPGASSNTGELF
TRBV25-1,-,ASSESTSYGYT
TRBV25-1,-,ATTGQGGSLH
TRBV19,-,ASSTGTGAYGYT
TRBV5-1,once,ASSLADGYGYT
TRBV7-2,once,ASSLGRGDYGYT
TRBV10-3,-,AISRQATYNEQF
TRBV27,-,ASSFGSFDTEAF
TRBV19,few,ASSFSGRGTGELF
TRBV30,once,AWSMAAGNTIY
TRBV24-1,-,ATSVPGTEDYT
TRBV18,-,ASSPSLGNTEAF
TRBV7-9,-,ASEKSLYGYT
TRBV11-2,-,ASSPLTGGGGNTIY
TRBV6-5,-,ASSYREDTGELF
TRBV7-9,-,ASSLAPGQPVNTEAF
TRBV6-4,-,ATTGEDSIYGYT
TRBV4-1,once,ASSQDRHEQY
TRBV2,-,ASRGQGAGAF
TRBV5-1,-,ASSLGQGGNQPQH